The sequence of this TCR beta chain was determined in a study of blood T cell repertoires in COVID-19. V lost 7 bases and J lost 2, with 8 bases in between. The CDR3 totals 13 residues. Germline V gene data show CDR1 as MNHNY and CDR2 as SVGAGI (reference sequence). Using immunoSEQ multiplex PCR, the repertoire was profiled, and TCRdb retains in-frame clones only, with some absent. The sample carries some 250,000 clones, over 80% recorded once. Input material: peripheral blood. The sequence came from a man between 40 and 49 years old with acute or convalescent COVID-19. The V call is TRBV6-6, the J call TRBJ1-4, with no clear D. The CDR3: CASNSGTNEKLFF. In DNA, the CDR3 is TGTGCCAGCAATTCCGGGACTAATGAAAAACTGTTTTTT.